The rows below give T cell receptor beta chains drawn from one sample of a study of shared clonotypes between healthy human individuals. Sequencing used immunoSEQ multiplex PCR; TCRdb keeps in-frame clones, though not all of them. The table has 800,000 to 1,200,000 clones, around three quarters seen once. The sequenced sample was memory CD4+ T cells from PBMCs. Receptors were obtained from a man younger than 30 in good health. Some clones in this sample may be carry-over from other donors' samples. The CDR3 runs from the conserved cysteine through the conserved F or W. The D gene is left open where the match is weak. Clone size, where shown, is once, few, many, or a class for clones that have expanded.

CDR3aa,CDR3nt,abundance,j_gene,v_gene,d_gene
CAWRSPDRATGELFF,TGTGCCTGGAGGTCCCCAGACAGGGCCACCGGGGAGCTGTTTTTT,NA,TRBJ2-2,TRBV30,TRBD1
CASSLSQASDTQYF,TGTGCCAGCAGCTTAAGTCAGGCCTCCGATACGCAGTATTTT,NA,TRBJ2-3,TRBV7-3,NA
CASSPSTGAGNTIYF,TGCGCCAGCAGCCCATCGACAGGGGCAGGAAACACCATATATTTT,NA,TRBJ1-3,TRBV5-1,TRBD1
CASSLIGGVAQHF,TGTGCCAGCAGTCTCATCGGGGGGGTCGCCCAGCATTTT,NA,TRBJ1-5,TRBV28,NA
CASSVDPGNGEQYF,TGTGCCAGCAGCGTAGACCCAGGGAACGGCGAGCAGTACTTC,NA,TRBJ2-7,TRBV9,NA
CASSLQGALSYEQYF,TGTGCCAGCAGCTTACAGGGGGCTCTCTCCTACGAGCAGTACTTC,many,TRBJ2-7,TRBV5-6,TRBD1
CASSGGRGNTGELFF,TGTGCCAGCAGTGGGGGGAGGGGAAACACCGGGGAGCTGTTTTTT,NA,TRBJ2-2,TRBV28,TRBD2
CASSWYGHMNTEAFF,TGTGCCAGCAGCTGGTATGGGCACATGAACACTGAAGCTTTCTTT,NA,TRBJ1-1,TRBV5-5,NA
CASSYQGAANTEAFF,TGTGCCAGCAGTTATCAGGGGGCGGCGAACACTGAAGCTTTCTTT,NA,TRBJ1-1,TRBV6-5,TRBD1
CASGGADGYTF,TGCGCCAGCGGGGGGGCGGATGGCTACACCTTC,NA,TRBJ1-2,TRBV5-1,NA
CASSRQETQYF,TGTGCCAGCAGCCGTCAGGAGACCCAGTACTTC,NA,TRBJ2-5,TRBV7-2,NA
CASSIGTSAADTQYF,TGTGCCAGTAGTATAGGTACTAGCGCGGCAGATACGCAGTATTTT,NA,TRBJ2-3,TRBV19,TRBD2